A selection of T cell receptor beta chains follows, all from one sample in a study of T-cell memory formation after mild COVID-19. TCRdb reprocessed the 5' RACE reads via MiXCR and lists one record per CDR3 protein. The repertoire holds 450,000 or so distinct CDR3 sequences, 20% seen once, with roughly 8% in the top ten. The sample taken for sequencing was PBMCs or a T cell subset sorted from them (not recorded which). These receptors came from an adult woman who had mild COVID-19 (a few samples of this study predate the infection). Cell type and time point are not known. The CDR3 runs from the conserved cysteine through the conserved F or W. A D gene is named only where the DNA matches it firmly. A row's size may be missing; if present it is once, few, many or a size class.

abundance	j_gene	d_gene	v_gene	CDR3aa	CDR3nt
.	TRBJ2-7	TRBD1	TRBV15	CATSRTGGIYEQYF	TGTGCCACCAGCAGGACAGGGGGCATCTACGAGCAGTACTTC
many	TRBJ2-6	.	TRBV12-3/TRBV12-4	CASSRSSGANVLTF	TGTGCCAGCAGTCGTAGCTCTGGGGCCAACGTCCTGACTTTC
few	TRBJ2-3	TRBD1	TRBV5-1	CASSLRTGVVDTQYF	TGCGCCAGCAGCTTGAGGACAGGGGTTGTAGATACGCAGTATTTT
.	TRBJ2-2	TRBD2	TRBV7-9	CASRLPGLAETGELFF	TGTGCCAGCAGGCTTCCGGGACTAGCGGAAACCGGGGAGCTGTTTTTT
.	TRBJ2-7	TRBD1	TRBV7-9	CASSLTHFTGGLGNEQYF	TGTGCCAGCAGCCTTACCCACTTTACAGGGGGCTTGGGGAACGAGCAGTACTTC
many	TRBJ1-5	.	TRBV5-5	CASTRGQGSNQPQHF	TGTGCCAGCACCCGCGGGCAGGGGAGCAATCAGCCCCAGCATTTT
.	TRBJ1-4	.	TRBV7-9	CASSLKAGDPSGEKLFF	TGTGCCAGCAGCTTAAAGGCTGGGGATCCGAGCGGTGAAAAACTGTTTTTT
.	TRBJ1-3	.	TRBV7-2	CASSPGGTGGNTIYF	TGTGCCAGCAGCCCCGGCGGGACCGGGGGAAACACCATATATTTT
few	TRBJ1-6	.	TRBV27	CASRMGTVPNSPLHF	TGTGCCAGCAGGATGGGGACTGTTCCAAATTCACCCCTCCACTTT
few	TRBJ2-5	TRBD2	TRBV30	CAWSELGLAMETQYF	TGTGCCTGGAGTGAGCTGGGACTAGCGATGGAGACCCAGTACTTC
.	TRBJ2-2	.	TRBV20-1	CSAETRVSAGELFF	TGCAGTGCTGAAACTAGGGTTAGCGCCGGGGAGCTGTTTTTT
few	TRBJ2-1	.	TRBV2	CASSDRGINEQFF	TGTGCCAGCAGTGACAGGGGCATCAATGAGCAGTTCTTC
few	TRBJ1-2	.	TRBV4-1	CASSQDLGFVGGYTF	TGCGCCAGCAGCCAAGATCTGGGATTCGTTGGTGGCTACACCTTC
few	TRBJ1-5	.	TRBV5-1	CASSPQSGSQPQHF	TGCGCCAGCAGCCCCCAGAGCGGTAGCCAGCCCCAGCATTTT
.	TRBJ2-5	TRBD2	TRBV5-4	CASSLRTSWETQYF	TGTGCCAGCAGCTTGCGGACTAGCTGGGAGACCCAGTACTTC
.	TRBJ2-5	.	TRBV12-3/TRBV12-4	CASSPYPGLGETQYF	TGTGCCAGCAGTCCCTACCCGGGGCTGGGAGAGACCCAGTACTTC
.	TRBJ1-1	.	TRBV29-1	CSVVGHLRDTEAFF	TGCAGCGTTGTGGGTCACCTCAGGGACACTGAAGCTTTCTTT
few	TRBJ2-3	TRBD1	TRBV5-1	CASSLGQGRFTDTQYF	TGCGCCAGCAGCTTGGGACAGGGACGTTTTACAGATACGCAGTATTTT
.	TRBJ1-1	.	TRBV29-1	CSVSMNTEAFF	TGCAGCGTCTCAATGAACACTGAAGCTTTCTTT
once	TRBJ2-5	.	TRBV5-1	CASSWDKRETQYF	TGCGCCAGCAGCTGGGACAAAAGGGAGACCCAGTACTTC
.	TRBJ2-7	.	TRBV10-3	CAISEIQGTSYEQYF	TGTGCCATCAGTGAGATTCAGGGGACCTCCTACGAGCAGTACTTC
.	TRBJ2-1	TRBD2	TRBV2	CASSDRGGRGEQFF	TGTGCCAGCAGTGACCGGGGGGGCCGAGGCGAGCAGTTCTTC
few	TRBJ2-7	TRBD2	TRBV27	CASTIGTSGPYEQYF	TGTGCCAGCACCATCGGGACTAGCGGACCATACGAGCAGTACTTC
.	TRBJ2-1	TRBD2	TRBV5-6	CASSPGTSGRVPEFF	TGTGCCAGCAGCCCGGGGACTAGCGGGAGGGTACCGGAGTTCTTC
.	TRBJ1-5	TRBD1	TRBV20-1	CSAILTGGQPQHF	TGCAGTGCTATACTGACAGGGGGACAGCCCCAGCATTTT
.	TRBJ2-3	TRBD2	TRBV7-2	CASSSTSAGTDTQYF	TGTGCCAGCAGCTCCACTAGCGCGGGCACAGATACGCAGTATTTT
.	TRBJ2-1	TRBD1	TRBV7-9	CASSRTGGNNEQFF	TGTGCCAGCAGCCGGACAGGGGGGAACAATGAGCAGTTCTTC
.	TRBJ1-2	.	TRBV21-1	CASSEDRTSDYGYTF	TGTGCCAGCAGCGAAGACAGGACTTCAGACTATGGCTACACCTTC
few	TRBJ2-7	.	TRBV20-1	CSAIALAEQYF	TGCAGTGCTATTGCGCTAGCGGAGCAGTACTTC
few	TRBJ1-5	.	TRBV15	CATSREGVGQPQHF	TGTGCCACCAGCCGGGAGGGGGTAGGTCAGCCCCAGCATTTT
few	TRBJ2-3	TRBD1	TRBV5-1	CASSFGQGRDTQYF	TGCGCCAGCAGCTTCGGACAGGGGAGGGATACGCAGTATTTT